These T cell receptor beta chains were read from a single sample in a study of blood T cell repertoires in COVID-19. Produced via immunoSEQ multiplex PCR; TCRdb's table is partial and in-frame only. The sample consists of about 170,000 clones, 84% of them appearing once. Sequenced sample: peripheral blood. Receptor source: a woman older than 75 with COVID-19, enrolled during active disease. Each CDR3 is given with its conserved first and last residue.

J,V,CDR3
TRBJ1-5,TRBV3-1/TRBV3-2,CASSQGAGVDQPQHF
TRBJ1-1,TRBV2,CASRSRERNTEAFF
TRBJ1-2,TRBV18,CASSPPSGWKGYTF
TRBJ2-2,TRBV13,CASSLRRTVNGELFF
TRBJ2-3,TRBV9,CASRRGGRGSTDTQYF
TRBJ1-2,TRBV28,CASRANRAGYTF
TRBJ1-2,TRBV28,CASSLGGTPRGYGYTF
TRBJ1-2,TRBV27,CASSLAPAGVYGYTF
TRBJ2-1,TRBV6-5,CASSHGTAGQGEQFF
TRBJ2-1,TRBV5-4,CASSSGSGLHYNEQFF
TRBJ2-2,TRBV6-5,CASSRQGNGELFF
TRBJ2-1,TRBV3-1/TRBV3-2,CASSQVGGLAGSSYNEQFF
TRBJ1-3,TRBV5-1,CASTPSGTGNTIYF
TRBJ1-5,TRBV10-3,CAIRNDRSGQPQHF
TRBJ1-2,TRBV28,CASSPNQGPTGGYTF
TRBJ2-2,TRBV21-1,CATLMGAYTGELFF
TRBJ2-2,TRBV12-3/TRBV12-4,CASSFGGGLFF
TRBJ1-1,TRBV2,CASSRTGRIGTEAFF
TRBJ2-1,TRBV5-1,CASSSGVLAGGAGQFF
TRBJ2-3,TRBV5-1,CASSLDPDRSARGYF
TRBJ2-7,TRBV19,CASSRFADPKSYEQYF
TRBJ1-1,TRBV30,CAWSHSTGRTFF
TRBJ1-2,TRBV10-3,CAIRLSGTGGNGYTF
TRBJ2-7,TRBV27,CASSLTGTGNEQYF
TRBJ2-2,TRBV18,CASSRQVAGELFF
TRBJ2-6,TRBV3-1/TRBV3-2,CASSSPWRGTFSGANVLTF
TRBJ2-7,TRBV7-9,CASSFPTSGSTSAYEQYF
TRBJ2-7,TRBV4-3,CASSQDDRVYEQYF
TRBJ1-5,TRBV7-9,CASSQDSYSNQPQHF
TRBJ2-3,TRBV9,CASSVGLAGGNTQYF
TRBJ1-2,TRBV5-8,CASSILQGIYGYTF
TRBJ2-1,TRBV7-3,CASSSQVYNEQFF
TRBJ2-2,TRBV19,CASSIRTGGSGELFF
TRBJ2-2,TRBV6-5,CASSYRGYTGELFF
TRBJ2-7,TRBV30,CAWEDRVVYEQYF
TRBJ2-7,TRBV6-6,CASSRAVTGFPREQYF
TRBJ1-5,TRBV19,CASRQTHSGLIEPQHF
TRBJ2-7,TRBV7-2,CASSLLAGGYEQYF
TRBJ1-2,TRBV27,CASSLTPTGKTYGYTF
TRBJ1-6,TRBV7-9,CASSSTSKGDNSPLHF
TRBJ2-7,TRBV19,CASSITTGDYEQYF
TRBJ2-2,TRBV24-1,CATSDFSGIGELFF
TRBJ2-7,TRBV18,CASSSTSVYEQYF